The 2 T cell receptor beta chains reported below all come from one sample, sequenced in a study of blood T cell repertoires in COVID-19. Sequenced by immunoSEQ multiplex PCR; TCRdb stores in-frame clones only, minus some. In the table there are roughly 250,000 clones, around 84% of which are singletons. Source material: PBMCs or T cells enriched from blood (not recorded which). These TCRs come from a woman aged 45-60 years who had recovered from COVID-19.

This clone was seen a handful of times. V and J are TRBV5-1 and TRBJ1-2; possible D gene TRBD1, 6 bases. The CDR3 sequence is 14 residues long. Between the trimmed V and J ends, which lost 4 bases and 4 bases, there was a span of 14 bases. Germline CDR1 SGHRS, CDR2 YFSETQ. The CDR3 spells CASSITGSGYGYTF. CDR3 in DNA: TGCGCCAGCAGCATAACAGGGAGCGGCTATGGCTACACCTTC.

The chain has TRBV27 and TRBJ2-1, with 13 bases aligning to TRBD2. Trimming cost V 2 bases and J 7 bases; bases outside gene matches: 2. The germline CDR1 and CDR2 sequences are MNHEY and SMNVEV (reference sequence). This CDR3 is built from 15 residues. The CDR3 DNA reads TGTGCCAGCAGTTTAGGGACTAGCGGGAAGAATGAGCAGTTCTTC. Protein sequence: CASSLGTSGKNEQFF.